This TCR beta chain was obtained from a study of shared clonotypes between healthy human individuals. At the level of the study: Donor ages ranged 18 to 49 years: two women, a few men. Whole-study findings and limits: Compared with clonotypes that all four donors shared, non-shared clonotypes had lower generation probabilities.

Notes on this clone: The antigen is not known.

Splitting of CD4+ cells produced CD45RA+ naive and CD45RA-negative memory subsets. Using immunoSEQ multiplex PCR, the repertoire was profiled, and TCRdb retains in-frame clones only, with some absent. The data show about 2.3 million clones, over 85% seen once. Germline V gene lookup returns CDR1 SGHNT and CDR2 YENEEA. CDR3 length equals 16 residues. Trimming removed 1 base from V and 8 bases from J; junction bases left unmatched: 7. This clonotype was sampled from a man in his late teens or twenties in good health. Some clones in this sample may be carry-over from other donors' samples. The chain recombines TRBV11-3 with TRBJ2-1; 11 bases agree with TRBD2. The sequenced sample consisted of naive CD4+ T cells from PBMCs. Noted subset: CD45RA+ positively selected. CDR3 residues: CASSLGTSGRGDEQFF. The CDR3, as DNA: TGTGCCAGCAGCTTAGGAACTAGCGGGAGAGGTGATGAGCAGTTCTTC.